One sample yielded the 13 T cell receptor beta chains listed below, sequenced in a study of blood T cells in healthy people across ages. The second PCR ran about 7 to 12 cycles with a sample-barcoded 5' primer and J-beta primers. TCRdb re-analysed the 5' RACE reads in MiXCR, keeping a single row per CDR3 protein. The repertoire includes under 750,000 distinct CDR3 sequences, around half of them detected once, and about 26% sits in the top ten. The sample consisted of blood. These TCRs come from a man older than 75 in good health.

The chain couples TRBV5-1 to TRBJ2-1; 9 nucleotides agree with TRBD2. J was trimmed by 2 bases and V by 0 bases; bases with no gene match: 6. The CDR3 is 17 amino acids. Looked up from germline, CDR1 is SGHRS and CDR2 is YFSETQ. CDR3 sequence (DNA): TGCGCCAGCAGCTTGGGTGCTAGCGGGAACGCCTACAATGAGCAGTTCTTC. Its translation: CASSLGASGNAYNEQFF.

This clonotype was seen more than once but under ten times. J is TRBJ1-1 and V is TRBV18; no clear D gene. CDR1 is KGHSH, CDR2 LQKENI, per germline. CDR3 length: 14 residues. With 2 bases removed from V and 2 bases from J, the gap between germline ends came to 9 bases. For the CDR3, the DNA is TGTGCCAGCTCACCAGATCCGGGAAACACTGAAGCTTTCTTT. This encodes CASSPDPGNTEAFF.

The CDR3 loop reads CASSQGRLAGGSTDEQFF. In DNA form, the CDR3 reads TGCGCCAGCAGCCAAGGGCGACTAGCGGGAGGGAGTACAGATGAGCAGTTCTTC. The rearrangement uses TRBV4-1 and TRBJ2-1; 14 bases map to TRBD2. The CDR3 has 18 amino acids. V gave up 1 base and J gave up 8 bases; unmatched junction bases: 10. CDR1 is MGHRA and CDR2 is YSYEKL in the germline V gene.

The chain uses TRBV7-2 and TRBJ1-5; D uncertain. The CDR3 is made up of 14 amino acids. The germline V gene has CDR1 SGHTA and CDR2 FQGNSA. V lost 5 bases, J lost 3 bases, and 11 bases lay in between. CDR3 bases: TGTGCCAGCAGCAAATTGGTCGACAATCAGCCCCAGCATTTT. Its protein is CASSKLVDNQPQHF.

The chain is built from TRBV25-1 and TRBJ2-5, with D possibly being TRBD1 or TRBD2 (5 bases each). Germline CDR1 is MGHDK and CDR2 is SYGVNS. The CDR3 extends over 13 amino acids. V dropped 6 bases and J dropped 5 bases, with 13 bases sitting between them. CDR3 residues: CASRNSGDETQYF. The CDR3 nucleotides read TGTGCCAGCAGGAACTCTGGGGACGAGACCCAGTACTTC.

This chain uses TRBV28 with TRBJ1-1; D gene unclear. Germline CDR1 MDHEN, CDR2 SYDVKM. CDR3 length: 13 residues. V was pared by 8 bases and J by 2 bases, with 12 bases between. In nucleotides, the CDR3 is TGTGCCAGCGACTGGGGAGTAAACACTGAAGCTTTCTTT. Translating it yields CASDWGVNTEAFF.

J is TRBJ2-1 and V is TRBV12-3 or TRBV12-4; tentative D call: TRBD2 (7 bases). V lost 3 bases to trimming and J lost 9 bases, with 21 bases between them. The CDR3 spans 16 residues. In nucleotides, the CDR3 is TGTGCCAGCAGTTTTAGTCCCGGGGGGCCCCGACCTGAGCAGTTCTTC. Translating gives CASSFSPGGPRPEQFF.

The chain is built from TRBV6-5 and TRBJ2-7; 7 bases match TRBD2. The CDR3 totals 16 residues. V lost 6 bases and J lost 7; bases outside the gene matches: 18. Germline V lookup: CDR1 MNHEY, CDR2 SVGAGI. Here the CDR3 DNA reads TGTGCCAGCAGCCGAGGGTGGGAGGGCCATGACAATGAGCAGTACTTC. Translated, it gives CASSRGWEGHDNEQYF.

J is TRBJ1-4 and V is TRBV6-5; D ambiguous. The V end was cut by 10 bases, the J end by 8 bases, with 14 bases between. CDR1 is MNHEY, CDR2 SVGAGI, per germline. CDR3 size: 12 residues. CDR3 in amino acids: CATEDVREKLFF. The CDR3 nucleotides are TGTGCCACCGAGGACGTGAGGGAAAAACTGTTTTTT.

The V gene is TRBV25-1, the J gene TRBJ2-1; D might be TRBD2 (5 bases). With the DNA end fitting TRBJ2-7 better, the J assignment may be wrong. The CDR3 totals 14 residues. Germline-derived CDR1 and CDR2 are MGHDK and SYGVNS. CDR3 sequence reads: CASSDRRTYNEQYF. The DNA for the CDR3 is TGTGCCAGCAGTGATCGGAGGACCTACAATGAGCAGTACTTC.

This clonotype was counted between two and nine times. The chain has TRBV5-1 and TRBJ2-3; no definite D call. The CDR3 is 13 amino acids. V lost 4 bases and J 2 bases, leaving 8 bases between the germline ends. The germline V gene encodes CDR1 SGHRS and CDR2 YFSETQ. CDR3 bases: TGCGCCAGCAGCCTCACGATCACAGATACGCAGTATTTT. Amino acid sequence: CASSLTITDTQYF.

Of note for this clonotype: A much larger clone lies one base from this, so it may be a read error. The chain joins TRBV6-5 to TRBJ2-3; D is unresolved. V lost 6 bases and J lost 0, with 16 bases in between. From germline, CDR1 is MNHEY and CDR2 SVGAGI. CDR3 length equals 16 residues. CDR3 sequence reads: CASSPFGSPSTDTQYF. CDR3 DNA: TGTGCCAGCAGCCCCTTTGGGTCACCTAGCACAGATACGCAGTATTTT.

The chain is built from TRBV14 and TRBJ1-1; D perhaps matches TRBD1 (5 bases). V was trimmed by 4 bases and J by 5 bases, leaving 17 bases between them. This CDR3 region has 15 residues. The germline V gene has CDR1 SGHDN and CDR2 FVKESK. The CDR3 region is CASSRLGGVGTEAFF. The CDR3 region has the DNA TGTGCCAGCAGCCGTTTGGGGGGAGTAGGGACTGAAGCTTTCTTT. Full variable domain (missing parts from reference TRBV14 and TRBJ1-1): EAGVTQFPSHSVIEKGQTVTLRCDPISGHDNLYWYRRVMGKEIKFLLHFVKESKQDESGMPNNRFLAERTGGTYSTLKVQPAELEDSGVYFCASSRLGGVGTEAFFGQGTRLTVV.